This T cell receptor beta chain was sequenced in a study of T cells in localized non-small cell lung cancer. Findings and limits, study-wide: Uninvolved neighboring lung showed the greatest T cell clonality, exceeding tumor. Owing to sequencing of a solitary tumor region, heterogeneity cannot be discounted.

The method was immunoSEQ multiplex PCR; TCRdb's version includes in-frame clones alone and lacks a portion of them. The table includes about 59,000 clones, 75% to 90% detected once. Trimming cost V 2 bases and J 2 bases, with 1 base left between them. The CDR3 contains 11 residues. Per germline, CDR1 SEHNR and CDR2 FQNEAQ (reference sequence). This clone was seen a handful of times. As yet, its antigen is unknown. V and J are TRBV7-9 and TRBJ2-7, with D unclear. This clonotype originated in a woman aged 40-69 years with stage I lung adenocarcinoma. The specimen was peripheral blood, collected before any cancer treatment. CDR3 loop: CASSLTYEQYF. CDR3 bases: TGTGCCAGCAGCTTAACCTACGAGCAGTACTTC.